The T cell receptor beta chain under discussion was sequenced for a study of blood T cells in healthy people across ages. Study outcomes and limitations: Diversity of TCR beta per million T cells declined in a roughly linear way with age.

A J-beta primer mix and a sample-barcoded 5' primer were used in a second PCR of about 6 to 12 cycles. Each CDR3 protein gets one entry after TCRdb re-called the 5' RACE reads with MiXCR. The data show around 2 million distinct CDR3 sequences, roughly two fifths seen once. This CDR3 region has 16 residues. With 6 bases removed from V and 10 bases from J, the gap between germline ends came to 27 bases. Germline V gene data show CDR1 as MGHDK and CDR2 as SYGVNS. With regard to this clonotype: The antigen is undetermined.

The sample consisted of blood. This receptor was taken from a human donor in good health. This chain joins TRBV25-1 and TRBJ1-2, with D possibly being TRBD1 (5 bases). In DNA form, the CDR3 reads TGTGCCAGCAGCCGATCGCCGGGACCAGCAGTGGATGACTACACCTTC. Amino acids: CASSRSPGPAVDDYTF.